In this sample, the clone carrying this TCR beta chain turned up a few times. Its antigen is currently unknown. Germline CDR1 is SQVTM and CDR2 is ANQGSEA. V dropped 4 bases and J dropped 1 base, with 10 bases sitting between them. This CDR3 has 13 residues. Following extraction, RNA underwent reverse transcription to cDNA, which served as the sequencing template. Generated by immunoSEQ multiplex PCR, the TCRdb table keeps only in-frame clones and is missing some. Of approximately 300,000 clones listed, roughly 50% are singletons. The data are from a study of CD8+ T cells in alopecia areata. Findings of the study overall: Many expanded lesional clones persisted in scalp and blood during tofacitinib treatment. Clonality exceeded that of normal scalp in lesional scalp, most notably in alopecia totalis/universalis.

The treatment is: oral pan-JAK inhibitor, 5-10 mg twice daily. The sample consisted of CD4+ T cells sorted from blood, taken at week 24, from a patient treated with tofacitinib. This sequence joins TRBV29-1 and TRBJ1-1; D is unresolved. This TCR derives from a human donor with alopecia areata. The CDR3 DNA reads as TGCAGCGTTGTATTAGGACCGAACACTGAAGCTTTCTTT. The encoded protein is CSVVLGPNTEAFF.